The 18 T cell receptor beta chains in this list originate from one sample, sequenced in a study of cytomegalovirus exposure and HLA in healthy donors (TCRdb year 2017). The library relied on the immunoSEQ multiplex PCR assay. A mixture of 60 forward primers for TCR Vbeta segments and 13 reverse primers for TCR Jbeta segments was used in the multiplex PCR. The table comes from immuneACCESS by way of TCRdb, which keeps in-frame sequences with V and J called. Part of the clones is missing from these tables; in studies checked, under half for an unresolved V gene and the rest for unknown reasons. The sample table lists approximately 150,000 clones, around 75% of them with a count of one. 2.5% to 3.5% of the sample lies in the top ten. Material for sequencing was PBMCs. The origin of the receptors is a male donor in good health and CMV-seronegative.

The gene calls are TRBV19 and TRBJ1-2; unclear D gene. Trimming pared 3 bases from V and 8 bases from J, leaving 13 bases between. Germline V gives CDR1 LNHDA, CDR2 SQIVND (reference sequence). The CDR3 loop spans 13 amino acids. CDR3 protein: CASSIVPIHGYTF. DNA of the CDR3: TGTGCCAGTAGTATCGTCCCTATCCACGGCTACACCTTC.

The chain recombines TRBV6-5 with TRBJ2-5; 7 bases line up with TRBD1. The germline V gene encodes CDR1 MNHEY and CDR2 SVGAGI. V was clipped by 3 bases and J by 5 bases; unmatched bases: 3. The length of the CDR3 is 13 residues. CDR3 loop: CASSYDREETQYF. The CDR3 DNA reads TGTGCCAGCAGTTATGACAGGGAGGAGACCCAGTACTTC.

This clone was seen just once. The V call is TRBV5-1, the J call TRBJ2-3, with D unclear. CDR1 is SGHRS, CDR2 YFSETQ, per germline. Trimming pared 0 bases from V and 2 bases from J, leaving 4 bases between. This CDR3 is 13 amino acids long. The CDR3, as DNA: TGCGCCAGCAGCTTGGACATCACAGATACGCAGTATTTT. Protein sequence: CASSLDITDTQYF.

V and J are TRBV19 and TRBJ1-4; TRBD1 matches 7 bases. Germline CDR1 LNHDA, CDR2 SQIVND (reference sequence). CDR3 length: 17 amino acids. V was clipped by 5 bases and J by 3 bases; unmatched bases: 12. The CDR3: CASSRQGRSSANEKLFF. The CDR3 DNA sequence: TGTGCCAGTAGTCGACAGGGTCGTAGCTCGGCTAATGAAAAACTGTTTTTT.

The gene calls are TRBV27 and TRBJ1-1, with D maybe TRBD1 (5 bases). Germline lookup yields CDR1 MNHEY and CDR2 SMNVEV (reference sequence). This CDR3 is built from 19 residues. The V and J ends lost 2 bases and 4 bases respectively, with 26 bases between them. The DNA for the CDR3 is TGTGCCAGCAGTTTAAGGTGGCAGGGTAGCGGGGGTTCGGGCACTGAAGCTTTCTTT. Protein: CASSLRWQGSGGSGTEAFF.

The chain joins TRBV7-2 to TRBJ2-7; 8 nucleotides agree with TRBD2. The CDR3 length is 13 residues. Losses at the gene ends were 1 base for V and 7 bases for J; bases not matched to a gene: 3. The germline V gene encodes CDR1 SGHTA and CDR2 FQGNSA. In DNA, the CDR3 is TGTGCCAGCAGCTTAGGGGGCGGGGGGGAGCAGTACTTC. This translates into CASSLGGGGEQYF.

This clone was seen once. The rearrangement joins TRBV27 to TRBJ1-2, with D tentatively TRBD1 (5 bases). V lost 8 bases to trimming and J lost 6 bases, with 10 bases between them. The CDR3 consists of 11 residues. The V gene's germline CDR1 is MNHEY and CDR2 SMNVEV (reference sequence). The CDR3 loop is CASSPGDGYTF. For the CDR3, the DNA is TGTGCCAGCTCCCCGGGGGATGGCTACACCTTC.

The chain combines TRBV9 with TRBJ2-3; possible D gene TRBD1, 5 bases. Trimming removed 4 bases from V and 8 bases from J, with 14 bases in between. The CDR3 loop spans 13 amino acids. In germline, CDR1 is SGDLS, CDR2 YYNGEE. CDR3 in DNA: TGTGCCAGCAGCCCATATCCGCAGGGTACGCAGTATTTT. This encodes CASSPYPQGTQYF.

The chain recombines TRBV7-3 with TRBJ2-1; 10 bases map to TRBD1. This CDR3 spans 15 amino acids. Looked up from germline, CDR1 is SGHTA and CDR2 is FQGTGA. Trimming cost V 5 bases and J 6 bases; bases outside gene matches: 7. CDR3 sequence reads: CASSPPGQGFNEQFF. CDR3 bases: TGTGCCAGCAGCCCACCGGGACAGGGGTTCAATGAGCAGTTCTTC.

V is TRBV4-3 and J is TRBJ1-2; no definite D call. This CDR3 comprises 14 residues. Trimming took 0 bases from V and 3 from J, leaving 8 bases between them. CDR1 and CDR2 from the germline V gene are LGHNA and YSLEER. CDR3 in DNA: TGCGCCAGCAGCCAAGATCCGGCGGACTATGGCTACACCTTC. Translating gives CASSQDPADYGYTF.

The chain has TRBV27 and TRBJ1-4; D unresolved. Germline V gene sequence: CDR1 MNHEY, CDR2 SMNVEV (reference sequence). Trimming took 3 bases from V and 4 from J, leaving 6 bases between them. This CDR3 is 13 amino acids long. The CDR3 DNA sequence: TGTGCCAGCAGTTTTGCAGTTAATGAAAAACTGTTTTTT. It encodes CASSFAVNEKLFF. Variable domain in full (rest from reference TRBV27 and TRBJ1-4): EAQVTQNPRYLITVTGKKLTVTCSQNMNHEYMSWYRQDPGLGLRQIYYSMNVEVTDKGDVPEGYKVSRKEKRNFPLILESPSPNQTSLYFCASSFAVNEKLFFGSGTQLSVL.

V is TRBV5-8 and J is TRBJ1-2; no definite D call. V shed 4 bases and J shed 1 base, with 14 bases lying between them. Germline CDR1 is SGHTS and CDR2 is YDEGEE. The CDR3 has 15 residues. The CDR3 sequence: CASSPRGRHNYGYTF. The DNA of the CDR3 is TGTGCCAGCAGCCCCCGGGGAAGGCATAACTATGGCTACACCTTC. Based on the CDR3 plus reference TRBV5-8 and TRBJ1-2, the full variable domain is EAGVTQSPTHLIKTRGQQATLRCSPISGHTSVYWYQQALGLGLQFLLWYDEGEERNRGNFPPRFSGRQFPNYSSELNVNALELEDSALYLCASSPRGRHNYGYTFGSGTRLTVV.

The chain combines TRBV10-3 with TRBJ2-7; 8 bases agree with TRBD1. CDR1 is ENHRY and CDR2 is SYGVKD in the germline V gene. J lost 2 bases, V lost 6 bases, and 9 bases had no gene match. The CDR3 contains 15 residues. CDR3 protein: CAIRSGQEKAYEQYF. CDR3 nucleotide sequence: TGTGCCATCAGGTCGGGACAGGAAAAAGCCTACGAGCAGTACTTC.

The V call is TRBV7-2, the J call TRBJ2-7; 8 bases align to TRBD1. V shed 6 bases, J shed 3 bases, and the junction held 7 bases outside the gene matches. The germline CDR1 and CDR2 sequences are SGHTA and FQGNSA. The CDR3 contains 14 residues. The CDR3 reads CASSPGDRRYEQYF. In nucleotides, the CDR3 is TGTGCCAGCAGTCCCGGGGACAGGCGCTACGAGCAGTACTTC.

The chain employs TRBV28 and TRBJ2-1; 11 positions match TRBD1. The CDR3 spans 14 residues. V was pared by 9 bases and J by 4 bases, with 5 bases of the junction left unmatched. The V gene's germline CDR1 is MDHEN and CDR2 SYDVKM. CDR3 bases: TGTGCCAGTGACGGGACAGGGGGTTACAATGAGCAGTTCTTC. It specifies CASDGTGGYNEQFF. The full variable domain, rest sourced from reference TRBV28 and TRBJ2-1, is DVKVTQSSRYLVKRTGEKVFLECVQDMDHENMFWYRQDPGLGLRLIYFSYDVKMKEKGDIPEGYSVSREKKERFSLILESASTNQTSMYLCASDGTGGYNEQFFGPGTRLTVL.

This clone showed up just once. The chain has TRBV30 and TRBJ1-6; TRBD1 is a possible D gene (6 bases). Trimming took off 3 bases at V and 10 bases at J, with 16 bases between the two ends. The CDR3 sequence is 14 residues long. The germline V gene encodes CDR1 GTSNPN and CDR2 SVGIG (reference sequence). The CDR3 is CAWRADRTVSPLHF. The CDR3 coding sequence is TGTGCCTGGAGAGCCGACAGGACGGTGTCACCCCTCCACTTT.

This chain links TRBV4-1 with TRBJ2-7; D not resolved. The CDR3 loop spans 16 amino acids. The V end was cut by 3 bases, the J end by 3 bases, with 18 bases between. CDR1 MGHRA and CDR2 YSYEKL come from the germline V gene. DNA of the CDR3: TGCGCCAGCAGCCACGGCGGCGAGAGACTCTACTACGAGCAGTACTTC. Its translation is CASSHGGERLYYEQYF.

As DNA, the CDR3 is TGTGCCAGTAGTCTTACCCGGGACATATCCAAAAGGGCCTATGGCTACACCTTC. Translated: CASSLTRDISKRAYGYTF. The genes are TRBV19 and TRBJ1-2; weak D call: TRBD1 (6 bases). The CDR3 consists of 18 residues. Trimming removed 5 bases from V and 4 bases from J, with 26 bases in between. The germline V gene encodes CDR1 LNHDA and CDR2 SQIVND (reference sequence).